Sequencing of this T cell receptor (beta chain) was carried out in a study of T cell responses to AZD1222 COVID-19 vaccine. Here immunoSEQ multiplex PCR was the method, and the copy in TCRdb shows in-frame clones only, minus some. The sample gives about 97,000 clones, around 88% of which show up once; just under 7.5% is in the top ten. The V end was cut by 6 bases, the J end by 0 bases, with 11 bases between. This CDR3 contains 14 residues. Germline-derived CDR1 and CDR2 are SGHTA and FQGNSA. The TCR originated in an adult in good health. V and J are TRBV7-2 and TRBJ1-2; no definite D call. The source was peripheral blood, collected on day 0 of AZD1222 vaccination. CDR3 bases: TGTGCCAGCAGAAGACACGAAACTAACTATGGCTACACCTTC. Its translation: CASRRHETNYGYTF. Supplemented by reference TRBV7-2 and TRBJ1-2, the full variable domain reads GAGVSQSPSNKVTEKGKDVELRCDPISGHTALYWYRQSLGQGLEFLIYFQGNSAPDKSGLPSDRFSAERTGGSVSTLTIQRTQQEDSAVYLCASRRHETNYGYTFGSGTRLTVV.